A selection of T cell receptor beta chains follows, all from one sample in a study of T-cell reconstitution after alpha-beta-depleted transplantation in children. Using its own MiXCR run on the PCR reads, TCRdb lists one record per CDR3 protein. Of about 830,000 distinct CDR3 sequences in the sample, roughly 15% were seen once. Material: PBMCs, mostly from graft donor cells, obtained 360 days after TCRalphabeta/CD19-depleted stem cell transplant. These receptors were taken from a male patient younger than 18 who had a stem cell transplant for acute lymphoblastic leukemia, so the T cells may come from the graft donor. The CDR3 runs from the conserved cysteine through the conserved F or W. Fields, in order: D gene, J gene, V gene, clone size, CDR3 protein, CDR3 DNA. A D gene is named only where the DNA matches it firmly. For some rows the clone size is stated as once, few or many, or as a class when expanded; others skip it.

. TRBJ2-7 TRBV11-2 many CASSWDTSSYEQYF TGTGCCAGCAGCTGGGACACATCCTCCTACGAGCAGTACTTC
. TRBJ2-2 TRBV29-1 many CSVAPGRNTGELFF TGCAGCGTCGCTCCGGGACGGAACACCGGGGAGCTGTTTTTT
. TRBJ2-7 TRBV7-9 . CASSLAALSYKQYF TGTGCCAGCAGCTTAGCAGCGCTCTCCTACAAGCAGTACTTC
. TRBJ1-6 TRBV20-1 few CSARGGSNSPLHF TGCAGTGCTAGGGGGGGATCGAATTCACCCCTCCACTTT
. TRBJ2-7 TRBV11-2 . CASSLSYGGAPAEQYF TGTGCCAGCAGCTTATCATATGGCGGGGCCCCCGCCGAGCAGTACTTC
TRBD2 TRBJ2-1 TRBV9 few CASSSNPLLAEYNEQFF TGTGCCAGCAGCTCGAACCCGTTACTAGCGGAGTACAATGAGCAGTTCTTC
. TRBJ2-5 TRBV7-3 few CASSLRYGAYETQYF TGTGCCAGCAGCTTACGGTACGGGGCATATGAGACCCAGTACTTC
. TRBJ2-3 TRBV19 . CASSTHGTSLVDTQYF TGTGCCAGTAGTACCCACGGGACTTCCCTTGTCGATACGCAGTATTTT
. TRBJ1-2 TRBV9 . CASSVDWGNYGYTF TGTGCCAGCAGCGTAGATTGGGGAAACTATGGCTACACCTTC
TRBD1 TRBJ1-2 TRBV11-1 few CASSPRTGLVTNYGYTF TGTGCCAGCAGCCCGCGGACAGGGTTAGTGACTAACTATGGCTACACCTTC
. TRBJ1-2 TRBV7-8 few CASSLGRKALYLDGYTF TGTGCCAGCAGCTTAGGCAGGAAAGCCCTCTATTTGGATGGCTACACCTTC
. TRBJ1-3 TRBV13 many CASSLTGDLSGNTIYF TGTGCCAGCAGCTTAACGGGGGACCTCTCTGGAAACACCATATATTTT
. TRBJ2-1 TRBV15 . CATSRAPQGQFF TGTGCCACCAGCAGAGCCCCCCAGGGGCAGTTCTTC
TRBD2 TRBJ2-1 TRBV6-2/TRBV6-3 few CASSDWAGGDYNEQFF TGTGCCAGCAGCGACTGGGCGGGGGGGGATTACAATGAGCAGTTCTTC
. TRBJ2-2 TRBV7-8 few CASSLDLPAGELFF TGTGCCAGCAGCTTAGACCTACCAGCCGGGGAGCTGTTTTTT
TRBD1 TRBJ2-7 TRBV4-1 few CASSQIVGQGSEQYF TGCGCCAGCAGCCAGATAGTAGGACAGGGGAGCGAGCAGTACTTC
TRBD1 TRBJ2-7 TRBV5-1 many CASSVRGPRYEQYF TGCGCCAGCAGCGTAAGGGGGCCGAGGTACGAGCAGTACTTC
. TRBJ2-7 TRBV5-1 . CASSGRADEQYF TGCGCCAGCAGCGGCAGGGCGGACGAGCAGTACTTC
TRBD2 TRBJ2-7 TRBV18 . CASSPTSGSSEQYF TGTGCCAGCTCACCTACTAGCGGGAGTTCCGAGCAGTACTTC
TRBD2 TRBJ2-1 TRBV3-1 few CASSPGLAPNEQFF TGTGCCAGCAGCCCGGGACTAGCGCCTAATGAGCAGTTCTTC
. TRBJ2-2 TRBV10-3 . CAITDIGRKAGELFF TGTGCCATCACCGACATTGGGAGGAAAGCCGGGGAGCTGTTTTTT
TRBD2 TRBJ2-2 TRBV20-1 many CSARTGLAGSNTGELFF TGCAGTGCTAGAACCGGACTAGCGGGTTCGAACACCGGGGAGCTGTTTTTT
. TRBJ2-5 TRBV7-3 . CASSRSGTGGETQYF TGTGCCAGCAGCCGTAGCGGGACAGGAGGAGAGACCCAGTACTTC
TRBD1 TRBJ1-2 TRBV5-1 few CASSPGQGASYGYTF TGCGCCAGCAGCCCGGGACAGGGGGCTTCCTATGGCTACACCTTC
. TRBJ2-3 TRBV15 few CATSPGADTQYF TGTGCCACCAGCCCAGGGGCAGATACGCAGTATTTT
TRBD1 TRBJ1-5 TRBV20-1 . CSARWGVRQGEPQHF TGCAGTGCTAGATGGGGAGTGAGACAGGGAGAGCCCCAGCATTTT
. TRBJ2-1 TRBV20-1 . CSARAQPRYNEQFF TGCAGTGCTAGAGCCCAGCCAAGGTACAATGAGCAGTTCTTC
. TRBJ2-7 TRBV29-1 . CSVCLTGIYEQYF TGCAGCGTTTGCCTTACAGGGATCTACGAGCAGTACTTC
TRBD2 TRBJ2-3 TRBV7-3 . CASSLGTSGYTQYF TGTGCCAGCAGCCTGGGGACTAGCGGGTATACGCAGTATTTT
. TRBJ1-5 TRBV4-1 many CASSPGYLGQPQHF TGCGCCAGCAGCCCTGGGTATCTCGGGCAGCCCCAGCATTTT
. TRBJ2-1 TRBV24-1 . CATSGSKSSYNEQFF TGTGCCACCAGTGGGAGCAAGAGCTCCTACAATGAGCAGTTCTTC
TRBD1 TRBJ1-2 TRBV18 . CASSSSPGQGRYYGYTF TGTGCCAGCTCATCTAGCCCGGGACAGGGGCGCTACTATGGCTACACCTTC
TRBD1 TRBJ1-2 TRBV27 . CASSPGQGWGNYGYTF TGTGCCAGCAGTCCGGGACAGGGTTGGGGAAACTATGGCTACACCTTC
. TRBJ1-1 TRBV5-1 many CASSLKRSPEPSNTEAFF TGCGCCAGCAGCTTGAAACGGTCCCCGGAGCCCTCGAACACTGAAGCTTTCTTT
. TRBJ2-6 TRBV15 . CATSMGLATGANVLTF TGTGCCACCAGCATGGGACTCGCCACTGGGGCCAACGTCCTGACTTTC
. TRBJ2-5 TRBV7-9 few CASSYPRSVLTQYF TGTGCCAGCAGCTACCCCCGATCGGTTTTGACCCAGTACTTC
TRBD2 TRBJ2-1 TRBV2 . CASNSVAGVRDEQFF TGTGCCAGCAACTCGGTAGCGGGAGTAAGGGATGAGCAGTTCTTC
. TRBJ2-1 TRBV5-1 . CASSLGPGLEQFF TGCGCCAGCAGCTTGGGGCCAGGACTAGAGCAGTTCTTC
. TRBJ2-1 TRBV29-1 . CSVETGTSSYNEQFF TGCAGCGTTGAGACAGGGACTAGCTCCTACAATGAGCAGTTCTTC
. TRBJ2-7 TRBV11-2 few CASSFSPVSSYEQYF TGTGCCAGCAGCTTTTCGCCGGTGAGCTCCTACGAGCAGTACTTC
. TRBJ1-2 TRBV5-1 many CASSLEPGAYGYTF TGCGCCAGCAGCTTGGAACCAGGGGCCTATGGCTACACCTTC